A selection of T cell receptor beta chains follows, all from one sample in a study of CD8 T cells in Susac syndrome. TCRdb processed the immunoSEQ multiplex PCR reads anew with MiXCR; each CDR3 protein has one entry. The table lists some 200,000 distinct CDR3 sequences, about 95% of them singletons. Sequenced sample: CD4+ T cells from PBMCs. These receptors were collected from a human donor with multiple sclerosis. Both conserved end residues are part of each CDR3. The D gene is left open where the match is weak. Expanded clones get a size class; other rows say once, few or many, or leave the size out.

>TRBJ1-5|TRBV20-1|NA|TRBD1
CSARDGTGLRPQHF
TGCAGTGCTAGAGACGGGACAGGGCTTAGGCCCCAGCATTTT
>TRBJ2-3|TRBV20-1|NA|TRBD1
CSAREGTGVDTQYF
TGCAGTGCTAGGGAGGGGACAGGGGTTGATACGCAGTATTTT
>TRBJ2-7|TRBV30|NA|TRBD2
CAWHSGRANEQYF
TGTGCCTGGCATAGCGGGAGGGCCAACGAGCAGTACTTC
>TRBJ2-3|TRBV2|once|TRBD2
CASKSSAGGRADTQYF
TGTGCCAGCAAATCCTCTGCGGGGGGGCGAGCAGATACGCAGTATTTT
>TRBJ2-3|TRBV10-2|NA|NA
CASSESWDTQYF
TGCGCCAGCAGTGAGTCCTGGGATACGCAGTATTTT
>TRBJ2-2|TRBV29-1|NA|NA
CSAVSVGTGELFF
TGCAGCGCTGTTAGCGTAGGGACCGGGGAGCTGTTTTTT
>TRBJ2-1|TRBV5-1|NA|NA
CASSPLLDEQFF
TGCGCCAGCAGCCCTCTCCTCGATGAGCAGTTCTTC
>TRBJ1-2|TRBV25-1|NA|NA
CASSRSGSPPGYTF
TGTGCCAGCAGCCGAAGTGGCAGCCCTCCTGGCTACACCTTC
>TRBJ2-1|TRBV2|NA|TRBD2
CASSPRLAGGDEQFF
TGTGCCAGCAGTCCCCGTTTAGCGGGAGGGGATGAGCAGTTCTTC
>TRBJ2-7|TRBV5-6|NA|NA
CASSLSPSSEQYF
TGTGCCAGCAGCTTGAGTCCAAGTTCCGAGCAGTACTTC
>TRBJ1-2|TRBV3-1|NA|TRBD1
CASSQYRGGGYTF
TGTGCCAGCAGCCAGTACAGGGGCGGTGGCTACACCTTC
>TRBJ2-5|TRBV9|NA|TRBD2
CASSVSASGGAVKETQYF
TGTGCCAGCAGCGTATCGGCTAGCGGGGGGGCTGTAAAAGAGACCCAGTACTTC
>TRBJ1-2|TRBV12-3/TRBV12-4|NA|TRBD1
CASSGTVPNYGYTF
TGTGCCAGCAGTGGGACAGTACCTAACTATGGCTACACCTTC
>TRBJ2-1|TRBV28|NA|NA
CASSLMVEQFF
TGTGCCAGCAGCCTAATGGTTGAGCAGTTCTTC
>TRBJ2-5|TRBV25-1|NA|NA
CASSEPWRETQYF
TGTGCCAGCAGTGAACCATGGCGGGAGACCCAGTACTTC
>TRBJ2-7|TRBV7-9|NA|NA
CASSLGGRGTRYEQYF
TGTGCCAGCAGCTTAGGTGGCAGGGGCACCCGCTACGAGCAGTACTTC
>TRBJ2-6|TRBV7-3|once|NA
CASSLTLGVGSGANVLTF
TGTGCCAGCAGCTTAACTCTGGGGGTTGGGAGCGGGGCCAACGTCCTGACTTTC
>TRBJ1-1|TRBV23-1|NA|NA
CASSERRQNTEAFF
TGCGCCAGCAGCGAAAGACGGCAGAACACTGAAGCTTTCTTT
>TRBJ1-2|TRBV29-1|NA|NA
CSVEIAVNYGYTF
TGCAGCGTTGAAATTGCGGTCAACTATGGCTACACCTTC
>TRBJ2-1|TRBV12-3/TRBV12-4|NA|TRBD2
CASSPPSGGTNEQFF
TGTGCCAGCAGTCCTCCTAGCGGGGGGACTAATGAGCAGTTCTTC
>TRBJ2-1|TRBV12-5|NA|NA
CASAFRGKLGNEQFF
TGTGCTAGTGCTTTCCGGGGGAAGCTCGGCAATGAGCAGTTCTTC
>TRBJ1-6|TRBV2|NA|NA
CATNTGRSNSPLHF
TGTGCCACCAACACAGGACGGAGTAATTCACCCCTCCACTTT
>TRBJ1-2|TRBV25-1|NA|NA
CASSESGSYGYTF
TGTGCCAGCAGTGAATCTGGCAGCTATGGCTACACCTTC
>TRBJ2-7|TRBV12-3/TRBV12-4|NA|NA
CASSDLASYEQYF
TGTGCCAGCAGTGACCTAGCCTCCTACGAGCAGTACTTC
>TRBJ1-2|TRBV29-1|NA|TRBD1
CSVEDRAGGYTF
TGCAGCGTTGAGGACAGGGCGGGGGGCTACACCTTC
>TRBJ2-1|TRBV5-4|NA|NA
CASSYSGTPTYNEQFF
TGTGCCAGCAGCTACTCCGGGACTCCGACCTACAATGAGCAGTTCTTC
>TRBJ2-4|TRBV28|NA|TRBD1
CASSPAGTGKNIQYF
TGTGCCAGCAGTCCCGCCGGGACAGGCAAAAACATTCAGTACTTC
>TRBJ2-1|TRBV20-1|NA|TRBD2
CSAPVGAGLYNEQFF
TGCAGTGCCCCTGTGGGAGCGGGGCTGTACAATGAGCAGTTCTTC
>TRBJ2-2|TRBV27|NA|TRBD2
CASSLLAGEGAGELFF
TGTGCCAGCAGTTTACTAGCGGGGGAAGGCGCCGGGGAGCTGTTTTTT
>TRBJ2-1|TRBV20-1|NA|TRBD2
CSARPSGQNEQFF
TGCAGTGCTAGGCCTAGCGGGCAAAATGAGCAGTTCTTC
>TRBJ1-1|TRBV4-2|NA|NA
CASSQGVGVNTEAFF
TGTGCCAGCAGCCAAGGAGTAGGGGTGAACACTGAAGCTTTCTTT
>TRBJ1-2|TRBV3-1|once|NA
CASSQSTGPGYTF
TGTGCCAGCAGCCAGTCCACGGGACCTGGCTACACCTTC
>TRBJ2-5|TRBV29-1|NA|NA
CSGGLVGETQYF
TGCAGCGGAGGACTGGTCGGGGAGACCCAGTACTTC
>TRBJ2-7|TRBV5-1|NA|NA
CASSLANRDYEQYF
TGCGCCAGCAGCTTGGCGAACAGGGATTACGAGCAGTACTTC
>TRBJ2-3|TRBV6-5|NA|NA
CASSYGLGGMIDTQYF
TGTGCCAGCAGTTACGGCTTGGGGGGAATGATAGATACGCAGTATTTT
>TRBJ2-1|TRBV3-1|NA|TRBD1
CASSRSGQGLSYNEQFF
TGTGCCAGCAGCCGTAGTGGACAGGGTCTCTCATACAATGAGCAGTTCTTC
>TRBJ2-7|TRBV7-9|NA|NA
CASSLAGGGIEQYF
TGTGCCAGCAGCTTAGCAGGTGGTGGGATCGAGCAGTACTTC
>TRBJ1-1|TRBV7-9|NA|NA
CASSQPNLPTEAFF
TGTGCCAGCAGCCAACCTAACCTCCCCACTGAAGCTTTCTTT
>TRBJ2-3|TRBV29-1|NA|NA
CSVEDAWARTDTQYF
TGCAGCGTTGAAGATGCTTGGGCCCGCACAGATACGCAGTATTTT
>TRBJ1-2|TRBV28|NA|TRBD1
CASSYTGTGKGYTF
TGTGCCAGCAGTTACACCGGGACAGGGAAAGGCTACACCTTC
>TRBJ2-1|TRBV30|NA|TRBD1
CAWSRGGGEQFF
TGTGCCTGGAGTAGAGGGGGCGGTGAGCAGTTCTTC
>TRBJ2-1|TRBV2|NA|NA
CASSGQGLGDNEQFF
TGTGCCAGCAGTGGTCAGGGGTTGGGGGACAATGAGCAGTTCTTC
>TRBJ2-2|TRBV24-1|NA|NA
CATGGNTGELFF
TGTGCCACCGGGGGAAACACCGGGGAGCTGTTTTTT
>TRBJ1-6|TRBV3-1|NA|NA
CASSYGDSYNSPLHF
TGTGCCAGCAGTTACGGGGACTCCTATAATTCACCCCTCCACTTT
>TRBJ2-3|TRBV3-1|few|NA
CASSSGTGTDTQYF
TGTGCCAGCAGTTCGGGGACGGGGACAGATACGCAGTATTTT
>TRBJ2-6|TRBV6-5|NA|NA
CASSQGFSGANVLTF
TGTGCCAGCAGCCAAGGGTTCTCTGGGGCCAACGTCCTGACTTTC